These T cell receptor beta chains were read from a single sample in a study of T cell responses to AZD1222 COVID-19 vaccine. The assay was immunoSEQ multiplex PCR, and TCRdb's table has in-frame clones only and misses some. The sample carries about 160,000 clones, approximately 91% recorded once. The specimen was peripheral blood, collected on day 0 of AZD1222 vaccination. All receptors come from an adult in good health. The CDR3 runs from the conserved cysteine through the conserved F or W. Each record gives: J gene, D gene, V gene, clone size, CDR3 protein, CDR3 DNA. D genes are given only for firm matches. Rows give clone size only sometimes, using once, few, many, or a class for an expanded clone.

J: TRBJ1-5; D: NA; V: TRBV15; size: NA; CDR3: CATSVGHSNQPQHF; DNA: TGTGCCACCAGCGTGGGGCATAGCAATCAGCCCCAGCATTTT
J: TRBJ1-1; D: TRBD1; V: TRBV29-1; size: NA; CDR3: CSAAGGQNTEAFF; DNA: TGCAGCGCGGCAGGGGGCCAGAACACTGAAGCTTTCTTT
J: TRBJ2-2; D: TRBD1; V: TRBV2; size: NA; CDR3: CASRQTGVFHGELFF; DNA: TGTGCCAGCAGGCAGACAGGGGTCTTCCACGGGGAGCTGTTTTTT
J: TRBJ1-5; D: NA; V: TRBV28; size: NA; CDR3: CASSFRQPQHF; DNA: TGTGCCAGCAGTTTCCGTCAGCCCCAGCATTTT
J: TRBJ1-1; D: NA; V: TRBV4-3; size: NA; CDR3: CASSQDAWVPLHTEAFF; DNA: TGCGCCAGCAGCCAAGATGCGTGGGTTCCGCTTCACACTGAAGCTTTCTTT
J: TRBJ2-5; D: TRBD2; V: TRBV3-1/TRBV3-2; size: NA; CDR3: CASSHLRGLAGGHQETQYF; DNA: TGTGCCAGCAGCCATCTCCGGGGACTAGCGGGGGGCCACCAAGAGACCCAGTACTTC
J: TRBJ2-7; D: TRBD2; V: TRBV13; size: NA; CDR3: CASSLGGSGSIYEQYF; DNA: TGTGCCAGCAGCCTGGGGGGTAGCGGGAGTATCTACGAGCAGTACTTC
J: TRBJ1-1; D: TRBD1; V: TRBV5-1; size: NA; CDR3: CASSFAGTGAEAFF; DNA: TGCGCCAGCAGCTTTGCCGGGACAGGGGCTGAAGCTTTCTTT
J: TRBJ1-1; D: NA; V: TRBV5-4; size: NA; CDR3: CASSPNRANTEAFF; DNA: TGTGCCAGCAGCCCAAATCGGGCGAACACTGAAGCTTTCTTT
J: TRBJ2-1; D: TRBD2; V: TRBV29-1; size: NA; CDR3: CSVAGLAGNYNEQFF; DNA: TGCAGCGTCGCGGGACTAGCGGGAAACTACAATGAGCAGTTCTTC
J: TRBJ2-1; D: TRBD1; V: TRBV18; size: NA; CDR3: CASSPGQASSYNEQFF; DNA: TGTGCCAGCTCACCTGGACAGGCGAGCTCCTACAATGAGCAGTTCTTC
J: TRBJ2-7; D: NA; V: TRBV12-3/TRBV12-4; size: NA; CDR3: CASSRGIYEQYF; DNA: TGTGCCAGCAGCCGCGGGATCTACGAGCAGTACTTC
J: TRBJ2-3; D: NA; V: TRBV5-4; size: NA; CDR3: CASSSAKGLADTQYF; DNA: TGTGCCAGCAGCTCCGCGAAGGGGCTGGCAGATACGCAGTATTTT
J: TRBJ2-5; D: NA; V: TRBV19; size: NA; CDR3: CASSIRAGHQETQYF; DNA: TGTGCCAGTAGTATAAGGGCGGGTCACCAAGAGACCCAGTACTTC
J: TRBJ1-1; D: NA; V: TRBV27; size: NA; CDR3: CASSQGRTEAFF; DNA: TGTGCCAGCAGCCAGGGGAGGACTGAAGCTTTCTTT
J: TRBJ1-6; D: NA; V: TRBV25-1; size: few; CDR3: CASSAGGNSPLHF; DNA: TGTGCCAGCAGTGCGGGGGGAAATTCACCCCTCCACTTT